This TCR beta chain was profiled in a study of CD8+ T cells in alopecia areata. Findings of the study overall: Elevated clonality characterized lesional scalp relative to normal scalp, particularly in alopecia totalis/universalis. Many expanded lesional clones stayed in scalp and blood while on tofacitinib.

Sample treatment: oral pan-JAK inhibitor, 5-10 mg twice daily. It was from alopecia areata patients that lesional scalp punch biopsies and peripheral blood were collected. Isolated RNA was reverse transcribed into cDNA used as the sequencing template. The data were produced by immunoSEQ multiplex PCR, yet TCRdb's version contains in-frame clones alone and is incomplete. This sample yields about 200,000 clones, of which under 70% are seen a single time; 4% to 5% belongs to the top ten. On this clone: Its antigen is unidentified.

Sequencing was performed on CD4+ T cells sorted from blood, taken at week 4, from a patient treated with tofacitinib. The receptor comes from a human donor with alopecia areata.

The CDR3 region is CATSRLAASYEQYF. DNA for the CDR3: TGTGCCACCAGCAGACTAGCGGCGTCCTACGAGCAGTACTTC. The chain uses TRBV15 and TRBJ2-7; 7 nucleotides align to TRBD2. Germline loops: CDR1 LNHNV, CDR2 YYDKDF (reference sequence). The CDR3 runs to 14 residues. V was pared by 2 bases and J by 1 base, with 2 bases of the junction left unmatched.